Shown below are 10 T cell receptor beta chains from a single sample sequenced in a study of T-cell memory formation after mild COVID-19. Using its own MiXCR run on the 5' RACE reads, TCRdb lists one record per CDR3 protein. The repertoire holds hundreds of thousands of distinct CDR3 sequences, with over 20% as singletons. The material sequenced was PBMCs or a T cell subset sorted from them (not recorded which). The source of these receptors is an adult woman who had mild COVID-19 (a few samples of this study predate the infection). Cell type and time point are not known.

The V and J genes are TRBV20-1 and TRBJ2-7; 8 bases are shared with TRBD2. The CDR3 sequence is 15 residues long. Germline V gene lookup returns CDR1 DFQATT and CDR2 SNEGSKA (reference sequence). V shed 3 bases and J 0 bases; nucleotides not matched to a gene: 7. In DNA form, the CDR3 reads TGCAGTGCTAGCTCGGGGCTAGCGGGCTCCTACGAGCAGTACTTC. Translating gives CSASSGLAGSYEQYF.

This clonotype has only one observation. CDR3 DNA sequence: TGTGCCAGCAGACCCCAGGGGGCGATCGGTGAAAAACTGTTTTTT. Its protein is CASRPQGAIGEKLFF. The V gene is TRBV12-3 or TRBV12-4, the J gene TRBJ1-4; 8 bases map to TRBD1. After removal of 6 bases from V and 7 bases from J, the junction contained 10 bases not matched to a gene. CDR3 length: 15 residues.

This clonotype was observed a few times. The V and J genes are TRBV20-1 and TRBJ2-1; TRBD2 matches 11 bases. This CDR3 region has 13 residues. Per germline, CDR1 DFQATT and CDR2 SNEGSKA (reference sequence). J lost 9 bases, V lost 5 bases, and 6 bases had no gene match. CDR3 loop: CSALSGRASEQFF. Written as DNA, the CDR3 is TGCAGTGCTCTTAGCGGGAGGGCTAGTGAGCAGTTCTTC.

This clonotype was picked up a small number of times. The CDR3 DNA follows: TGTGCCAGCAGCGTAGTTATGTACAATGAGCAGTTCTTC. This codes for CASSVVMYNEQFF. The chain couples TRBV9 to TRBJ2-1, with D hard to call. CDR1 and CDR2 (germline): SGDLS, YYNGEE. V gave up 0 bases and J gave up 4 bases, with 5 bases separating them. CDR3 length equals 13 residues. The full variable domain, in which reference TRBV9 and TRBJ2-1 provide the parts outside the CDR3, is DSGVTQTPKHLITATGQRVTLRCSPRSGDLSVYWYQQSLDQGLQFLIQYYNGEERAKGNILERFSAQQFPDLHSELNLSSLELGDSALYFCASSVVMYNEQFFGPGTRLTVL.

This sequence joins TRBV20-1 and TRBJ1-2; 7 nucleotides align to TRBD1. There are 13 residues in the CDR3. Trimming took 6 bases from V and 4 from J; bases not matched to a gene: 8. CDR1 and CDR2 from the germline V gene are DFQATT and SNEGSKA (reference sequence). The CDR3 DNA reads as TGCAGTGCGTCGGACAGGTCCAGCTATGGCTACACCTTC. Its protein is CSASDRSSYGYTF.

The rearrangement links TRBV4-2 to TRBJ2-1; 13 bases fit TRBD2. The germline gives CDR1 LGHNA, CDR2 YNFKEQ. Losses at the gene ends were 2 bases for V and 5 bases for J; bases not matched to a gene: 9. The CDR3 consists of 18 residues. In DNA, the CDR3 is TGTGCCAGCAGCCAATTCCATCCTGGACTAGCGGGAGACAATGAGCAGTTCTTC. This translates into CASSQFHPGLAGDNEQFF.

The J gene is TRBJ1-6, the V gene TRBV19; 9 nucleotides line up with TRBD1. V lost 9 bases and J lost 4; bases outside the gene matches: 10. The germline V gene has CDR1 LNHDA and CDR2 SQIVND (reference sequence). There are 16 residues in the CDR3. The CDR3 nucleotides read TGTGCCAGCTCCGCCACGGGACAGGGATATAATTCACCCCTCCACTTT. Its protein product is CASSATGQGYNSPLHF.

This sequence joins TRBV7-2 and TRBJ2-1; D perhaps matches TRBD2 (6 bases). Trimming removed 7 bases from V and 4 bases from J, with 17 bases in between. The CDR3 has 15 residues. Germline CDR1 reads SGHTA; CDR2 reads FQGNSA. CDR3 nucleotide sequence: TGTGCCAGCACCCCTCGGGCTAGCGCGTACAATGAGCAGTTCTTC. Encoded protein: CASTPRASAYNEQFF.

This clonotype was detected a few times. The chain joins TRBV24-1 to TRBJ1-5; D call uncertain. The V gene's germline CDR1 is KGHDR and CDR2 SFDVKD. This CDR3 region has 15 residues. V dropped 4 bases and J dropped 7 bases, with 16 bases sitting between them. The CDR3 sequence: CATSDPRTGGQPQHF. CDR3 sequence (DNA): TGTGCCACCAGTGACCCCAGGACGGGAGGGCAGCCCCAGCATTTT.

This clonotype was seen only a few times. CDR3 DNA: TGTGCCAGCAGTTATGGCAGGGGAGGCAATCAGCCCCAGCATTTT. Its protein is CASSYGRGGNQPQHF. The chain recombines TRBV6-2 or TRBV6-3 with TRBJ1-5, with D possibly TRBD1 on 6 matching bases. Trimming shortened V by 3 bases and J by 2 bases, and 11 bases separated the two germline ends. Germline loops: CDR1 MNHEY, CDR2 SVGEGT. The CDR3 loop spans 15 amino acids.